These 27 T cell receptor beta chains came from one sample sequenced in a study of blood T cell repertoires in COVID-19. TCRdb's table, derived via immunoSEQ multiplex PCR, lists solely in-frame clones and lacks some. There are 75,000 to 95,000 clones in the sample; around 90% occur only once, and 5.8% lies in the top ten. Sequenced material: peripheral blood. The source of these receptors is a man in his fifties with active COVID-19.

The J gene is TRBJ2-7, the V gene TRBV14; D is perhaps TRBD1 (5 bases). The CDR3 length is 14 residues. The V and J ends lost 5 bases and 0 bases respectively, with 11 bases between them. CDR1 is SGHDN, CDR2 FVKESK, per germline. The CDR3 region has the DNA TGTGCCAGCAGCGTCGGGCAGGGCTCCTACGAGCAGTACTTC. Its protein product is CASSVGQGSYEQYF.

This chain joins TRBV28 and TRBJ1-2; a possible D gene is TRBD1 (6 bases). Trimming cost V 2 bases and J 8 bases, with 24 bases left between them. Germline CDR1 is MDHEN and CDR2 is SYDVKM. The length of the CDR3 is 17 residues. This CDR3 reads CASSLKRTAFLLGGYTF. The CDR3 nucleotides read TGTGCCAGCAGTTTAAAGAGGACAGCCTTCCTTTTGGGGGGCTACACCTTC.

The chain recombines TRBV19 with TRBJ2-1; 7 bases match TRBD1. The germline gives CDR1 LNHDA, CDR2 SQIVND (reference sequence). The CDR3 contains 16 residues. V lost 1 base and J lost 3; bases outside the gene matches: 6. The CDR3 protein is CASSIGSGTVYNEQFF. Here the CDR3 DNA reads TGTGCCAGTAGTATAGGTTCCGGGACAGTCTACAATGAGCAGTTCTTC.

V usage is TRBV7-9 and J usage is TRBJ2-7; TRBD2 matches at 10 bases. There are 16 residues in the CDR3. Germline CDR1 is SEHNR and CDR2 is FQNEAQ (reference sequence). Trimming cost V 2 bases and J 6 bases; bases outside gene matches: 10. CDR3 nucleotides: TGTGCCAGCAGCTTACTTAGCGGGGGGCCCTTGGGCGAGCAGTACTTC. Its protein is CASSLLSGGPLGEQYF.

The chain recombines TRBV7-6 with TRBJ2-7, with 10 bases matching TRBD1. CDR1 and CDR2 from the germline V gene are SGHVS and FNYEAQ. Losses at the gene ends were 6 bases for V and 2 bases for J; bases not matched to a gene: 4. This CDR3 spans 14 amino acids. The CDR3 region has the DNA TGTGCCAGCAGTCGTGACAGGGGGCCCTACGAGCAGTACTTC. Amino acid sequence: CASSRDRGPYEQYF.

This chain joins TRBV7-9 and TRBJ1-4; the D gene is possibly TRBD1 (5 bases). The V end was cut by 1 base, the J end by 8 bases, with 14 bases between. This CDR3 contains 15 residues. Germline V gene data show CDR1 as SEHNR and CDR2 as FQNEAQ (reference sequence). CDR3 nucleotide sequence: TGTGCCAGCAGCTTAGGGGAAGGGGCCACCGAAAAACTGTTTTTT. The encoded protein is CASSLGEGATEKLFF.

The J gene is TRBJ1-5, the V gene TRBV28; tentatively, D is TRBD1 (6 bases). The CDR3 length is 15 residues. From germline, CDR1 is MDHEN and CDR2 SYDVKM. V was pared by 6 bases and J by 2 bases, with 14 bases between. CDR3 sequence reads: CASSAGGSRNQPQHF. In DNA form, the CDR3 reads TGTGCCAGCAGCGCGGGGGGCAGCCGCAATCAGCCCCAGCATTTT. Drawing the rest from reference TRBV28 and TRBJ1-5, the complete variable domain is DVKVTQSSRYLVKRTGEKVFLECVQDMDHENMFWYRQDPGLGLRLIYFSYDVKMKEKGDIPEGYSVSREKKERFSLILESASTNQTSMYLCASSAGGSRNQPQHFGDGTRLSIL.

The V call is TRBV3-1 (or the pseudogene TRBV3-2), the J call TRBJ2-3, with D maybe TRBD1 (7 bases). This CDR3 is 16 amino acids long. Germline-derived CDR1 and CDR2 are LGHDT and YNNKEL (reference sequence). Trimming shortened V by 0 bases and J by 2 bases, and 12 bases separated the two germline ends. CDR3 DNA sequence: TGTGCCAGCAGCCAAGATCCCAGGGGGGTCACAGATACGCAGTATTTT. This sequence encodes CASSQDPRGVTDTQYF.

V is TRBV19 and J is TRBJ2-4, with D perhaps TRBD1 (7 bases). V shed 0 bases and J shed 7 bases, with 13 bases lying between them. Germline V gives CDR1 LNHDA, CDR2 SQIVND (reference sequence). There are 15 residues in the CDR3. The CDR3 loop is CASSIDAGQRNIQYF. The CDR3 DNA sequence: TGTGCCAGTAGTATAGACGCGGGACAGCGGAACATTCAGTACTTC.

The V and J genes are TRBV18 and TRBJ2-3; tentative D call: TRBD1 (5 bases). Germline loops: CDR1 KGHSH, CDR2 LQKENI. V was shortened by 2 bases and J by 5 bases, with 20 bases between the two germline ends. The CDR3 has 17 residues. DNA for the CDR3: TGTGCCAGCTCACCAGGGGCAGGGCCGGCCCGTCAAGATACGCAGTATTTT. Residues: CASSPGAGPARQDTQYF.

The V call is TRBV4-2, the J call TRBJ1-4, with D perhaps matching TRBD1 (6 bases). Trimming removed 1 base at V and 4 bases at J, with 13 bases between. The CDR3 has 16 residues. The V gene's germline CDR1 is LGHNA and CDR2 YNFKEQ. CDR3 protein: CASSQGSTGFNEKLFF. CDR3 sequence (DNA): TGTGCCAGCAGCCAAGGTTCGACAGGATTTAATGAAAAACTGTTTTTT.

The DNA for the CDR3 is TGCGCCAGCAGCTTCAACAGGGGAACTAATGAAAAACTGTTTTTT. It is translated as CASSFNRGTNEKLFF. The J gene is TRBJ1-4, the V gene TRBV5-1; TRBD1 matches at 7 bases. The germline V gene has CDR1 SGHRS and CDR2 YFSETQ. Losses at the gene ends were 2 bases for V and 1 base for J; bases not matched to a gene: 2. The CDR3 extends over 15 amino acids.

The chain carries TRBV24-1 and TRBJ2-1, with 8 bases identical to TRBD1. The CDR3 spans 15 residues. V lost 4 bases and J lost 9; bases outside the gene matches: 10. Germline CDR1 reads KGHDR; CDR2 reads SFDVKD. The CDR3, as DNA: TGTGCCACCAGTGAGGCTAAAACAGGGGGTGGTGAGCAGTTCTTC. As protein: CATSEAKTGGGEQFF.

The chain employs TRBV6-2 or TRBV6-3 and TRBJ2-2; 7 positions match TRBD1. Germline CDR1 is MNHEY and CDR2 is SVGEGT. This CDR3 has 14 residues. V trimming: 5 bases; J trimming: 8 bases; junction bases outside the gene matches: 8. In DNA form, the CDR3 reads TGTGCCAGCAGTCTCGACAGGGCGTTTGGGGAGCTGTTTTTT. This codes for CASSLDRAFGELFF.

V and J are TRBV2 and TRBJ1-5, with 9 bases fitting TRBD1. With V trimmed by 7 bases and J by 0 bases, 4 bases remained unmatched. This CDR3 has 15 amino acids. Germline-derived CDR1 and CDR2 are SNHLY and FYNNEI. The CDR3 reads CASMGQGGSNQPQHF. CDR3 bases: TGTGCCAGCATGGGACAGGGCGGTAGCAATCAGCCCCAGCATTTT.

This chain connects TRBV24-1 to TRBJ2-6, with no clear D. Trimming cost V 3 bases and J 4 bases, with 9 bases left between them. CDR1 is KGHDR and CDR2 is SFDVKD in the germline V gene. This CDR3 has 15 residues. CDR3: CATSDAVTGANVLTF. The CDR3 coding sequence is TGTGCCACCAGTGATGCGGTCACGGGGGCCAACGTCCTGACTTTC.

This clone was observed a handful of times. The chain is built from TRBV13 and TRBJ2-2; 12 bases line up with TRBD1. This CDR3 has 14 amino acids. The V and J ends lost 6 bases and 6 bases, in that order; junction bases with no gene match: 2. The germline V gene has CDR1 PRHDT and CDR2 FYEKMQ (reference sequence). CDR3 residues: CASRRDRGPGELFF. CDR3 DNA: TGTGCCAGCAGGCGGGACAGGGGGCCCGGGGAGCTGTTTTTT.

The CDR3, as DNA: TGTGCCAGCAGTCCCGGGACAGTTGAAGAGCAGTTCTTC. This gives the protein CASSPGTVEEQFF. The V and J genes are TRBV28 and TRBJ2-1; TRBD1 matches at 7 bases. In germline, CDR1 is MDHEN, CDR2 SYDVKM. Unmatched junction bases numbered 8, after V lost 5 bases and J lost 10 bases. The CDR3 extends over 13 amino acids.

This clone was observed a single time. The rearrangement joins TRBV12-3 or TRBV12-4 to TRBJ2-7; 7 bases are shared with TRBD2. Trimming took 7 bases from V and 3 from J; bases not matched to a gene: 6. The CDR3 extends over 13 amino acids. The CDR3 nucleotides read TGTGCCAGCACCCAAGGGGAGGGCTACGAGCAGTACTTC. It encodes CASTQGEGYEQYF.

The chain employs TRBV27 and TRBJ2-2; no reliable D call. This CDR3 is 13 amino acids long. Trimming left V 4 bases short and J 4 bases short, with 7 bases between. Germline V gene data show CDR1 as MNHEY and CDR2 as SMNVEV (reference sequence). The CDR3 DNA is TGTGCCAGCAGTTCGCGGAGCACCGGGGAGCTGTTTTTT. Protein sequence: CASSSRSTGELFF.

CDR3 sequence reads: CASSVEDSGRSGELFF. The CDR3 nucleotides read TGTGCCAGCAGCGTAGAGGATAGCGGGAGATCAGGGGAGCTGTTTTTT. This chain links TRBV9 with TRBJ2-2; 9 nucleotides agree with TRBD2. From germline, CDR1 is SGDLS and CDR2 YYNGEE. The V segment lost 0 bases and the J segment 8 bases; nucleotides outside the gene matches: 8. CDR3 length: 16 amino acids.

This chain joins TRBV4-1 and TRBJ2-1, with TRBD2 as a possible D gene (5 bases). Per germline, CDR1 MGHRA and CDR2 YSYEKL. V lost 0 bases, J lost 6 bases, and 18 bases lay in between. This CDR3 spans 17 amino acids. In nucleotides, the CDR3 is TGCGCCAGCAGCCAAGATGGCTGGACTCTGTCTTTCAATGAGCAGTTCTTC. Translated: CASSQDGWTLSFNEQFF.

The chain couples TRBV6-4 to TRBJ2-3; 13 bases align to TRBD2. The CDR3 runs to 18 residues. V lost 4 bases, J lost 4 bases, and 11 bases stayed unmatched. The V gene's germline CDR1 is MRHNA and CDR2 SNTAGT. DNA for the CDR3: TGTGCCAGCAGTGCCACTTCCTTACTAGCGGGAGGGCCAGATACGCAGTATTTT. Translating gives CASSATSLLAGGPDTQYF.

V is TRBV28 and J is TRBJ2-7; 14 bases match TRBD2. This CDR3 comprises 16 residues. The V gene's germline CDR1 is MDHEN and CDR2 SYDVKM. Unmatched junction bases numbered 7, after V lost 3 bases and J lost 6 bases. CDR3 nucleotides: TGTGCCAGCAGTTTGGTCGGGACTAGCGGGAGTGGCGAGCAGTACTTC. Translating gives CASSLVGTSGSGEQYF.

The J gene is TRBJ2-5, the V gene TRBV27; 7 positions agree with TRBD2. Germline V gives CDR1 MNHEY, CDR2 SMNVEV (reference sequence). CDR3 length: 14 amino acids. With V trimmed by 5 bases and J by 4 bases, 7 bases remained unmatched. The CDR3 spells CASSQPGGRETQYF. The CDR3 coding sequence is TGTGCCAGCAGTCAGCCCGGCGGGAGAGAGACCCAGTACTTC.

CDR3 region: CASSQETGTVQYF. The CDR3 DNA reads TGTGCCAGCAGCCAAGAGACTGGGACAGTGCAGTATTTT. This chain connects TRBV3-1 (or the pseudogene TRBV3-2) to TRBJ2-3, with 7 bases identical to TRBD1. This CDR3 region has 13 residues. Germline V gene lookup returns CDR1 LGHDT and CDR2 YNNKEL (reference sequence). V lost 0 bases, J lost 11 bases, and 5 bases stayed unmatched.

The V call is TRBV27, the J call TRBJ1-5, with 8 bases matching TRBD1. CDR3 size: 16 residues. V gave up 5 bases and J gave up 0 bases; unmatched junction bases: 6. Germline V gives CDR1 MNHEY, CDR2 SMNVEV (reference sequence). The CDR3 bases are TGTGCCAGCAGTCCAAACAGGGGGTATAGCAATCAGCCCCAGCATTTT. Translated, it gives CASSPNRGYSNQPQHF.